Described below is a single TCR beta chain sequence and its context. This entry belongs to a study of siplizumab effects on memory and regulatory T cells. The method was immunoSEQ multiplex PCR; TCRdb's version includes in-frame clones alone and lacks a portion of them. Of 100,000 or so clones in the sample, approximately 94% were seen once. The CDR3 contains 14 residues. V dropped 1 base and J dropped 7 bases, with 10 bases sitting between them. Per the germline V gene, CDR1 is SGHNT and CDR2 is YENEEA. The chain links TRBV11-3 to TRBJ2-2; tentative D call: TRBD1 (6 bases). Sequenced material: CD4+ T cells sorted from blood. This TCR came from a human donor in good health. Here the CDR3 DNA reads TGTGCCAGCAGCTTAGGCAGGGGTAGCGGGGAGCTGTTTTTT. Its translation: CASSLGRGSGELFF.